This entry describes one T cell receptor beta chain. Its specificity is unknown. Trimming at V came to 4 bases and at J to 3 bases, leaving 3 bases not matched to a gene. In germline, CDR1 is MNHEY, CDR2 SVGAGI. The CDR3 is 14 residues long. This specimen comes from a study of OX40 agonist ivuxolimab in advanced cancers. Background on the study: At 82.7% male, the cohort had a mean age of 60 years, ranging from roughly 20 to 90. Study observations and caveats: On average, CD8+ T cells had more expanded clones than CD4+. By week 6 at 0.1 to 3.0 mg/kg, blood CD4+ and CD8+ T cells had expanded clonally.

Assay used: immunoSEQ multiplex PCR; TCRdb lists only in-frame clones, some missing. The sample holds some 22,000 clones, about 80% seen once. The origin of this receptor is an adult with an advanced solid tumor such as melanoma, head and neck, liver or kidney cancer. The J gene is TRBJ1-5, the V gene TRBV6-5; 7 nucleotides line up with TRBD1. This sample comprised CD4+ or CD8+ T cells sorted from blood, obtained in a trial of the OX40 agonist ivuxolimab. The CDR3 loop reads CASSSQGPNQPQHF. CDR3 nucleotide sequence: TGTGCCAGCAGTTCACAGGGGCCCAATCAGCCCCAGCATTTT.